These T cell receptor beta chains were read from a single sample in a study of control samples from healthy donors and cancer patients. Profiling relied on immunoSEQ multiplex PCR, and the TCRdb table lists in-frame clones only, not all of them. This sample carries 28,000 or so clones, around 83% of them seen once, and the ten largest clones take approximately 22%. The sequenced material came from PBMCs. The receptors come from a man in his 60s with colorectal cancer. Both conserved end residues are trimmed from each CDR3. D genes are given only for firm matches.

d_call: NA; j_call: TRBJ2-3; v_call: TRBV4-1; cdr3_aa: ASSQEGGFWTDTQY
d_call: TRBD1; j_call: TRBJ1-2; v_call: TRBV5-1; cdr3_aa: ASSADGQGQYGYT
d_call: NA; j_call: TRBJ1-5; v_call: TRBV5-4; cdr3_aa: ASSLGGGNQPQH
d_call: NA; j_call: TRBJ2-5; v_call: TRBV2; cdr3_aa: ASSEGRPTVQETQY
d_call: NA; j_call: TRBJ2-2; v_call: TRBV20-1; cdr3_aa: SASFRGTTGELF
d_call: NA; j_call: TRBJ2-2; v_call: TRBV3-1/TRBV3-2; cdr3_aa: ASSQDNTLTGELF
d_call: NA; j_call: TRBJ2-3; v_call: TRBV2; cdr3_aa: ASKRLTTDTQY
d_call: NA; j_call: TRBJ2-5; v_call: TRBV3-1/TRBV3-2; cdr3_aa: ASSQESTETQY
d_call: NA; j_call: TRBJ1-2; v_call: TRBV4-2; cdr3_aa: ASSQDLTEPNYGYT
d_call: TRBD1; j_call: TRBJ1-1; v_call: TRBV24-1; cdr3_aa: ATSDGQGLGTEAF
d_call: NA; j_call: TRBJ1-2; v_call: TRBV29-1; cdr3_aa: SVEGPPRYGYT
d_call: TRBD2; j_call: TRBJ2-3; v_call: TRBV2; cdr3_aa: ASLAGPLRTDTQY
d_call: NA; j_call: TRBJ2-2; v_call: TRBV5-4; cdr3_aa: ASSSWTPNTGELF
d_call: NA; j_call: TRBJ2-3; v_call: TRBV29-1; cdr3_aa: SVRGGGPTDTQY
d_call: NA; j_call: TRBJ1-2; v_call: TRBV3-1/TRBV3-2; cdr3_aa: ASSPMMESGDYGYT
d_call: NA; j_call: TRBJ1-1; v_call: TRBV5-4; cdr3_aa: ASSFPSMWGTEAF
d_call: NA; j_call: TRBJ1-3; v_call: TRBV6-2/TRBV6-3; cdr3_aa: ASSRGNTIY
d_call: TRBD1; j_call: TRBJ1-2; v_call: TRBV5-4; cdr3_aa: ASSLDLYRGIVYGYT
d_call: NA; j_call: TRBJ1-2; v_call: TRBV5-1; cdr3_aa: ASSSLDRPLGYT
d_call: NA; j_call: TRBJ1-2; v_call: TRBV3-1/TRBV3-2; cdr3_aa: ASRSGEGTGYT
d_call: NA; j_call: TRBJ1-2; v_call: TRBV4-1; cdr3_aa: ASSQGRQITYGYT
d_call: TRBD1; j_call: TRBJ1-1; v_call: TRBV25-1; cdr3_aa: ASSVTGSGNTEAF
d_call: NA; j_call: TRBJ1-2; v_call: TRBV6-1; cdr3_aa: ASSEWVGYT
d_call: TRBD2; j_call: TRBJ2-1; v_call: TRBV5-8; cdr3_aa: ASSWDYVSYNEQF
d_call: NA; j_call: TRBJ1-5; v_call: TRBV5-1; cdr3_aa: ASSPTHSNQPQH
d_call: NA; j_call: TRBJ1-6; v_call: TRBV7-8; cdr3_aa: ASSGQGFNNSPLH
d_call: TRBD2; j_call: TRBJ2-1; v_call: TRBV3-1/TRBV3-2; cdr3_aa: ASKKGAGGLNEQF
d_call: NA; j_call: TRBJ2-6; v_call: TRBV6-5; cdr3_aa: ASSYSRGIGANVLT
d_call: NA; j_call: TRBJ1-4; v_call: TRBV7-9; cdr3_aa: ASSLGGVANEKLF
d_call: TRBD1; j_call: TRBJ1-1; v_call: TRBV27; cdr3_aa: ASSPRGQYTEAF